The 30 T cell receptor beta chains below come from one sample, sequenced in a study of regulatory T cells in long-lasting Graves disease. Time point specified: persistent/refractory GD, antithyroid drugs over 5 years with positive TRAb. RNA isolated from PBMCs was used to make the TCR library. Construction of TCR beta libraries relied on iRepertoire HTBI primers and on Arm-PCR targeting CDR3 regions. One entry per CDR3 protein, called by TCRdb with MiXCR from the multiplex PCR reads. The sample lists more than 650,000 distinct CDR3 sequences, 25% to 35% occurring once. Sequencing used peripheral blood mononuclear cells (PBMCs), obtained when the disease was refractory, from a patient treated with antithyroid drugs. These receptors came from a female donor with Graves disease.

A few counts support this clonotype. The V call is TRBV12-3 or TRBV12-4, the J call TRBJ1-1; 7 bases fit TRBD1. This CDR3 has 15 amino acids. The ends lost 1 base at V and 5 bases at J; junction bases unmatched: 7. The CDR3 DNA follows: TGTGCCAGCAGTTTAGGAGGGGGCCGCGGGACTGAAGCTTTCTTT. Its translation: CASSLGGGRGTEAFF.

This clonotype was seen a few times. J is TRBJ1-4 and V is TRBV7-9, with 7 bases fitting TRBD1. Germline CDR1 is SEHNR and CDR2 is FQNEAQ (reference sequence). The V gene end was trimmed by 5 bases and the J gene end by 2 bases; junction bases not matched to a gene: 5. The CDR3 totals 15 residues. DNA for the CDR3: TGTGCCAGCAGCGCGACAGGGCCGACTAATGAAAAACTGTTTTTT. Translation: CASSATGPTNEKLFF.

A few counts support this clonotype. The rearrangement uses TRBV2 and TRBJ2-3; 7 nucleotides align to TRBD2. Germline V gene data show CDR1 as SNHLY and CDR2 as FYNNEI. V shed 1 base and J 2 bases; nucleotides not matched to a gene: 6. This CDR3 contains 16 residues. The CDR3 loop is CASSEGWGGTTDTQYF. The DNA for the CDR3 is TGTGCCAGCAGTGAAGGATGGGGGGGGACCACAGATACGCAGTATTTT.

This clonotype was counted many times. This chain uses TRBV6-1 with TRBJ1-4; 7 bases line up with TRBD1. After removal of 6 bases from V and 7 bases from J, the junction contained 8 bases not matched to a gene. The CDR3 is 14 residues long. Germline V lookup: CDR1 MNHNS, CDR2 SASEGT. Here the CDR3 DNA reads TGTGCCAGCAGCGAGACAGGGTGGGCTGAAAAACTGTTTTTT. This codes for CASSETGWAEKLFF.

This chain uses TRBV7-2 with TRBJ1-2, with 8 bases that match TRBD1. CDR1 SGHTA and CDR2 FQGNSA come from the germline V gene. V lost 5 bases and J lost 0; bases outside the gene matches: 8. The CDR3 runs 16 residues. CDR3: CASSLGGQETNYGYTF. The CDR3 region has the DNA TGTGCCAGCAGCCTAGGGGGACAGGAAACTAACTATGGCTACACCTTC.

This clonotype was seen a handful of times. CDR3 region: CASSPPVANTGELFF. The DNA of the CDR3 is TGCGCCAGCAGCCCGCCCGTCGCGAACACCGGGGAGCTGTTTTTT. The J gene is TRBJ2-2, the V gene TRBV4-1; no firm D call. Germline assignment: CDR1 MGHRA and CDR2 YSYEKL. Trimming pared 4 bases from V and 0 bases from J, leaving 9 bases between. The CDR3 extends over 15 amino acids.

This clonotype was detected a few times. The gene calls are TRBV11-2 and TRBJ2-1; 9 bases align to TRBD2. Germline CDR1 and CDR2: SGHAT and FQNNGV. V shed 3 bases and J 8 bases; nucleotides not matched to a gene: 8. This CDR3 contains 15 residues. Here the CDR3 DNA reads TGTGCCAGCAGCTTTGGCGGGAGGGCCGGCGATGAGCAGTTCTTC. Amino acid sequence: CASSFGGRAGDEQFF.

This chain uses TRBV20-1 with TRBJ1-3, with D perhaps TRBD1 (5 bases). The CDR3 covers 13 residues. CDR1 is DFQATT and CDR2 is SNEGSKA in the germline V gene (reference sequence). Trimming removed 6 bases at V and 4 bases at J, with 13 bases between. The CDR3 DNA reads TGCAGTGCACAGACAGAACTAGGAAACACCATATATTTT. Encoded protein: CSAQTELGNTIYF.

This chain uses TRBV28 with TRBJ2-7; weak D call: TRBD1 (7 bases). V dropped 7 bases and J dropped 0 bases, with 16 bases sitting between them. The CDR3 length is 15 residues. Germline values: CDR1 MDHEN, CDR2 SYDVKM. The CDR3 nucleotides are TGTGCCAGCAACCCAGCAGGGGGGTTCTCCTACGAGCAGTACTTC. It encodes CASNPAGGFSYEQYF.

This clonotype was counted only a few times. The CDR3 sequence: CSCQRASYEQYF. For the CDR3, the DNA is TGCAGTTGCCAGCGGGCCTCCTACGAGCAGTACTTC. V is TRBV20-1 and J is TRBJ2-7; possible D gene TRBD2, 6 bases. Trimming removed 8 bases from V and 0 bases from J, with 11 bases in between. Germline assignment: CDR1 DFQATT and CDR2 SNEGSKA (reference sequence). This CDR3 has 12 amino acids.

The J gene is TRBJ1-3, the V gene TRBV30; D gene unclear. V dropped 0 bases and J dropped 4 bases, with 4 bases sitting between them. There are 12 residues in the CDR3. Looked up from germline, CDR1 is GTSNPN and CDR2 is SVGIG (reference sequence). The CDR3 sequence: CAWSVTGNTIYF. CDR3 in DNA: TGTGCCTGGAGTGTGACGGGAAACACCATATATTTT.

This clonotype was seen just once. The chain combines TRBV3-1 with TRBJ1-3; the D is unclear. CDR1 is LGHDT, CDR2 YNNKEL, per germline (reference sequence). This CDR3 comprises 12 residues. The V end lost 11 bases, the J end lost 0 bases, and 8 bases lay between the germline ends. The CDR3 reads CAAASSGNTIYF. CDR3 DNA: TGTGCCGCAGCGAGCTCTGGAAACACCATATATTTT. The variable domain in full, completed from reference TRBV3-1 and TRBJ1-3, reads DTAVSQTPKYLVTQMGNDKSIKCEQNLGHDTMYWYKQDSKKFLKIMFSYNNKELIINETVPNRFSPKSPDKAHLNLHINSLELGDSAVYFCAAASSGNTIYFGEGSWLTVV.

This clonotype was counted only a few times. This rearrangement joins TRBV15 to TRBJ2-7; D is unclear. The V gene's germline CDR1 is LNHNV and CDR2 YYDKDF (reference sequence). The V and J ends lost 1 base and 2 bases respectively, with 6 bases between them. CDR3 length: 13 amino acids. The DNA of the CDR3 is TGTGCCACCAGCAGAGTTGGAGCCTACGAGCAGTACTTC. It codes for CATSRVGAYEQYF. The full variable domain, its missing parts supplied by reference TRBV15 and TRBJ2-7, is DAMVIQNPRYQVTQFGKPVTLSCSQTLNHNVMYWYQQKSSQAPKLLFHYYDKDFNNEADTPDNFQSRRPNTSFCFLDIRSPGLGDTAMYLCATSRVGAYEQYFGPGTRLTVT.

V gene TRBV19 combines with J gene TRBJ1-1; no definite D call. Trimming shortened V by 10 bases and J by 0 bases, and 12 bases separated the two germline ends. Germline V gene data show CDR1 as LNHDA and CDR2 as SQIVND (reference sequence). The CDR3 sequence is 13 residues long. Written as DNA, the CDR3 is TGTGCCACCAGGTGGGGTATGAACACTGAAGCTTTCTTT. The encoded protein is CATRWGMNTEAFF.

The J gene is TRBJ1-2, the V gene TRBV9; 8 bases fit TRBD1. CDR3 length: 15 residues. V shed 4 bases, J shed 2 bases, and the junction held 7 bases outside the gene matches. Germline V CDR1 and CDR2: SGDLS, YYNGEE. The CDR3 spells CASSPQDRANYGYTF. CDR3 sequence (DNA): TGTGCCAGCAGCCCCCAGGACAGGGCCAACTATGGCTACACCTTC.

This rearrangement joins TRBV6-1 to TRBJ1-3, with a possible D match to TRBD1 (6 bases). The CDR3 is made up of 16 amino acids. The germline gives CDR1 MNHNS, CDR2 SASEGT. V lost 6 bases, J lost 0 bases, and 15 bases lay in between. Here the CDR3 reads CASSGRGTHSGNTIYF. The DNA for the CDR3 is TGTGCCAGCAGCGGACGCGGGACACACTCTGGAAACACCATATATTTT.

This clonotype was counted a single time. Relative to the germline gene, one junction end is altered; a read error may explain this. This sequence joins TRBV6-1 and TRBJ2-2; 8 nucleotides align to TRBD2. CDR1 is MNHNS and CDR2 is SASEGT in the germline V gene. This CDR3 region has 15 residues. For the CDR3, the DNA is TGTGCCGGCAGCCCGGGACTAGGGGAACCCGGGGAGCTGTTTTTT. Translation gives CAGSPGLGEPGELFF.

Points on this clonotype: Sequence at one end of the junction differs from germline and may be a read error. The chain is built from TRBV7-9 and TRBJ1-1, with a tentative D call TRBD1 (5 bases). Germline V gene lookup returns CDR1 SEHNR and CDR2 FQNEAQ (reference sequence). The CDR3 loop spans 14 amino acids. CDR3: CASSLARMDTEAFF. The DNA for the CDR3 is TGTGCCAGCAGCTTAGCGCGGATGGACACTGAGGCTTTCTTT.

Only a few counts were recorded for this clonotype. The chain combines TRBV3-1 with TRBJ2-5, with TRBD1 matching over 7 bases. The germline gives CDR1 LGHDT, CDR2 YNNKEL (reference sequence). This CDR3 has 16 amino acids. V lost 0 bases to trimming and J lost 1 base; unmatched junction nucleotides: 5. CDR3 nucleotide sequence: TGTGCCAGCAGCCAAGAACAGGGGTTGCCCCAAGAGACCCAGTACTTC. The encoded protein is CASSQEQGLPQETQYF.

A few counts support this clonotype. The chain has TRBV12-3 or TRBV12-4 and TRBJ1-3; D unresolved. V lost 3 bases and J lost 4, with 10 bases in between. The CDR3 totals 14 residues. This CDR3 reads CASSLPVDGNTIYF. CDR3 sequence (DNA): TGTGCCAGCAGTTTGCCGGTAGACGGAAACACCATATATTTT.

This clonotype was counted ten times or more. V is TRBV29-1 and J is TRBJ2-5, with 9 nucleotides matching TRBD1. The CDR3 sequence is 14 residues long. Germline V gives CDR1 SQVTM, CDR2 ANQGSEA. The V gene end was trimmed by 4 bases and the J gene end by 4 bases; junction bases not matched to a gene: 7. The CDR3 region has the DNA TGCAGCGTTGGGGAACAGGGGGCCCCAGAGACCCAGTACTTC. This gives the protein CSVGEQGAPETQYF. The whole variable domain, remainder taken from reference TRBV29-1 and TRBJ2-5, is SAVISQKPSRDICQRGTSLTIQCQVDSQVTMMFWYRQQPGQSLTLIATANQGSEATYESGFVIDKFPISRPNLTFSTLTVSNMSPEDSSIYLCSVGEQGAPETQYFGPGTRLLVL.

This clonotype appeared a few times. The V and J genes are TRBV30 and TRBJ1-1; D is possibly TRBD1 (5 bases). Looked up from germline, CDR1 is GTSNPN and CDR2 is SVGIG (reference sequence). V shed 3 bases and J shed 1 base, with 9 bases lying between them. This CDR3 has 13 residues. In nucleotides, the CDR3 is TGTGCCTGGAGGGGGGACCCGAACACTGAAGCTTTCTTT. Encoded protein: CAWRGDPNTEAFF. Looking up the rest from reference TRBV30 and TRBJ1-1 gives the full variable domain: SQTIHQWPATLVQPVGSPLSLECTVEGTSNPNLYWYRQAAGRGLQLLFYSVGIGQISSEVPQNLSASRPQDRQFILSSKKLLLSDSGFYLCAWRGDPNTEAFFGQGTRLTVV.

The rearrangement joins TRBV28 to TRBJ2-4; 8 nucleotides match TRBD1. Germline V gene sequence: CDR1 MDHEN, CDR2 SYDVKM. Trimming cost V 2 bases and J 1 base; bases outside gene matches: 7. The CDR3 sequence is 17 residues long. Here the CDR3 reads CASSLGETGAAKNIQYF. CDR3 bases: TGTGCCAGCAGTTTAGGCGAGACAGGGGCCGCCAAAAACATTCAGTACTTC.

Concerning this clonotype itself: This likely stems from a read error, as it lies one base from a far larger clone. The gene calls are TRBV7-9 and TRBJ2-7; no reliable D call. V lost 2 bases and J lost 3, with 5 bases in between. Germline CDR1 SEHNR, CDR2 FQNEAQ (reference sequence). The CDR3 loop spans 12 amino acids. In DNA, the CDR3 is TGTGCCAGCAGCTTACAGGACTACGAGCAGTACTTC. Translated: CASSLQDYEQYF.

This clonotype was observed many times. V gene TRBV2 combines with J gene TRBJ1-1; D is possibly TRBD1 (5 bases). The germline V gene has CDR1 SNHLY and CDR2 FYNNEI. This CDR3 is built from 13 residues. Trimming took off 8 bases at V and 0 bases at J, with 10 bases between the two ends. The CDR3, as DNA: TGTGCCAGCCGGAGACAGCTGAACACTGAAGCTTTCTTT. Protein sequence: CASRRQLNTEAFF. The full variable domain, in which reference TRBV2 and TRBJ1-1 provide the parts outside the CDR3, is EPEVTQTPSHQVTQMGQEVILRCVPISNHLYFYWYRQILGQKVEFLVSFYNNEISEKSEIFDDQFSVERPDGSNFTLKIRSTKLEDSAMYFCASRRQLNTEAFFGQGTRLTVV.

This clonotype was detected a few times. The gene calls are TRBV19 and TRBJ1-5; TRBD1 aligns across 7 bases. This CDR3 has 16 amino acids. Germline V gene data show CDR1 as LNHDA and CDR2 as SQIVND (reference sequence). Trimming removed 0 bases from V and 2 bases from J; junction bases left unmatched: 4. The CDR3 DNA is TGTGCCAGTAGTATAGATGAGGGACAGCGCAATCAGCCCCAGCATTTT. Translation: CASSIDEGQRNQPQHF.

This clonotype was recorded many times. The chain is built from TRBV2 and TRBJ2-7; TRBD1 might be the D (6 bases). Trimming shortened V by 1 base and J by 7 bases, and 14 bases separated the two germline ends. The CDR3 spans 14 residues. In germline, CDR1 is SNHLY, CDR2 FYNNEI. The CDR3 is CASSEGRGVEEQYF. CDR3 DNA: TGTGCCAGCAGTGAAGGCAGGGGAGTGGAAGAGCAGTACTTC.

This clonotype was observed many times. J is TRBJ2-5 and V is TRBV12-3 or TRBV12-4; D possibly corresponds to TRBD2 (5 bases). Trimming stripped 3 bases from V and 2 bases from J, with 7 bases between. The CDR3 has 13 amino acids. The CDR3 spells CASSFRGQETQYF. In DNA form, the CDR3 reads TGTGCCAGCAGTTTCCGAGGGCAAGAGACCCAGTACTTC.

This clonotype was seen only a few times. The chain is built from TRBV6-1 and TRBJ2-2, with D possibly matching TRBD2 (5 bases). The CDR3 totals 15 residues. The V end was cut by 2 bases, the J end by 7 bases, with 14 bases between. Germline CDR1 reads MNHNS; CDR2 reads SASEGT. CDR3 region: CASSELWLAGGELFF. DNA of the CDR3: TGTGCCAGCAGTGAACTATGGCTAGCCGGCGGGGAGCTGTTTTTT.

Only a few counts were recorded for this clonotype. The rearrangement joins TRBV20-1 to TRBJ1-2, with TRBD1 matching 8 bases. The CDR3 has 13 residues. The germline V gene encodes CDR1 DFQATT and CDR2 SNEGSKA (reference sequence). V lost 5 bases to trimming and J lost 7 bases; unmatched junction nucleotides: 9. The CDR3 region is CSARGQVEAGYTF. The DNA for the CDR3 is TGCAGTGCTCGGGGACAGGTGGAGGCTGGCTACACCTTC.